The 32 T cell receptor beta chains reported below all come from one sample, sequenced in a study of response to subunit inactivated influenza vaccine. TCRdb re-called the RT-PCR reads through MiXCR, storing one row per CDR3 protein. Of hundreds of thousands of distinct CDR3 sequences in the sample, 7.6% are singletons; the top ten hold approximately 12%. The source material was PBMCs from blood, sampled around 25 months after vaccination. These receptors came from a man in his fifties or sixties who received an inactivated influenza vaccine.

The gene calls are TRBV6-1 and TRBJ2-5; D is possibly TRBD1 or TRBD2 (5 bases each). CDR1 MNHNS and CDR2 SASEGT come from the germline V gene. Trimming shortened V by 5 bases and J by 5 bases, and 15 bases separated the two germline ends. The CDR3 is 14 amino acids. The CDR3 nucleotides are TGTGCCAGCAGTCCCCCTGGGGGTTCGGAGACCCAGTACTTC. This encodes CASSPPGGSETQYF.

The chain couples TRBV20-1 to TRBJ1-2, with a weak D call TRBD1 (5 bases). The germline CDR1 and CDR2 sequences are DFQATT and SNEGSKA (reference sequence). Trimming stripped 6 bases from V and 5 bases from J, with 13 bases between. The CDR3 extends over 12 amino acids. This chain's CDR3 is CSALGQGYGYTF. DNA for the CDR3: TGCAGTGCCCTGGGCCAGGGTTATGGCTACACCTTC.

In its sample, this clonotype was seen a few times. The CDR3 DNA reads TGTGCCAGCACCCCACATCCCGGGACTAGCGGGACGGGTGAGCAGTTCTTC. Amino acid sequence: CASTPHPGTSGTGEQFF. The chain joins TRBV9 to TRBJ2-1; TRBD2 agrees at 13 bases. This CDR3 is built from 17 residues. The V gene end was trimmed by 6 bases and the J gene end by 9 bases; junction bases not matched to a gene: 15. Germline assignment: CDR1 SGDLS and CDR2 YYNGEE. Supplemented by reference TRBV9 and TRBJ2-1, the full variable domain reads DSGVTQTPKHLITATGQRVTLRCSPRSGDLSVYWYQQSLDQGLQFLIQYYNGEERAKGNILERFSAQQFPDLHSELNLSSLELGDSALYFCASTPHPGTSGTGEQFFGPGTRLTVL.

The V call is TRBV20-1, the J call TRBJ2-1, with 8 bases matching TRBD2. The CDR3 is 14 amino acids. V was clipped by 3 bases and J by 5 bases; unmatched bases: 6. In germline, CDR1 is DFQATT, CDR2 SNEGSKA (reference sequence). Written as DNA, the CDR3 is TGCAGTGCTAGCCGCGGGGGGCCCGACAATGAGCAGTTCTTC. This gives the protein CSASRGGPDNEQFF.

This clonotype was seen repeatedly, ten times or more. The CDR3 region is CASSSQGRTGELFF. The CDR3 DNA reads TGTGCCAGCAGCTCTCAGGGTCGCACCGGGGAGCTGTTTTTT. V gene TRBV7-8 combines with J gene TRBJ2-2, with D perhaps matching TRBD1 (5 bases). The CDR3 contains 14 residues. Germline V CDR1 and CDR2: SGHVS, FQNEAQ. Trimming left V 4 bases short and J 4 bases short, with 10 bases between.

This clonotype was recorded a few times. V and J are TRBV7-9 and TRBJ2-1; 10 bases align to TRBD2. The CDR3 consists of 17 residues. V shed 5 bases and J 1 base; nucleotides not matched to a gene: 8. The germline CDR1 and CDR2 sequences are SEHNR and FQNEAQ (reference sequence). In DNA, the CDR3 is TGTGCCAGCAGCCACCCGCGGACTAGCGGATCCTACAATGAGCAGTTCTTC. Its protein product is CASSHPRTSGSYNEQFF.

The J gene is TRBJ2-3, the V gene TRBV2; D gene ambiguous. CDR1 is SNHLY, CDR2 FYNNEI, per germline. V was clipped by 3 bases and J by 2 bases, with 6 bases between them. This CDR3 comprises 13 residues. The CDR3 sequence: CASSDGYTDTQYF. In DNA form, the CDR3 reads TGTGCCAGCAGTGACGGCTACACAGATACGCAGTATTTT.

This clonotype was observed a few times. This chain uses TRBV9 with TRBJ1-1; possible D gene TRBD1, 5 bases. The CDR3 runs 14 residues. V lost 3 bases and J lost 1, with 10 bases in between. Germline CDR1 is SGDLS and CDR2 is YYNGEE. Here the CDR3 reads CASSGGRRNTEAFF. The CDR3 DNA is TGTGCCAGCAGCGGGGGACGGCGGAACACTGAAGCTTTCTTT.

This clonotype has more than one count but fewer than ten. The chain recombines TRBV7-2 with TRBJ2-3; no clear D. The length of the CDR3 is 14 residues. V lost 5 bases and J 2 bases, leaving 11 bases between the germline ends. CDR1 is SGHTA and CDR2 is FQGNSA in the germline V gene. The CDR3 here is CASSHRRYTDTQYF. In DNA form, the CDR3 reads TGTGCCAGCAGCCACCGGAGATACACAGATACGCAGTATTTT.

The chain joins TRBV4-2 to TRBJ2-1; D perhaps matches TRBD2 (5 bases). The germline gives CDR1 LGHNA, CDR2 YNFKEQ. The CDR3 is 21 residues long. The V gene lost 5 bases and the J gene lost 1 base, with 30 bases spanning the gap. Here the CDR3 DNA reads TGTGCCAGCAGCTACCACCTAACGATTAGCGCAAGCTCGGGGTCCTACAATGAGCAGTTCTTC. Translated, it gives CASSYHLTISASSGSYNEQFF.

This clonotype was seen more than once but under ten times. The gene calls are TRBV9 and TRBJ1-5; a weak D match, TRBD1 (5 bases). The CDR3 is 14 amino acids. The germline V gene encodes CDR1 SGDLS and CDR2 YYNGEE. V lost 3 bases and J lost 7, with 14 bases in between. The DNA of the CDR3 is TGTGCCAGCAGCGCGGGGGAGGGGAGGCAGCCCCAGCATTTT. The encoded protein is CASSAGEGRQPQHF.

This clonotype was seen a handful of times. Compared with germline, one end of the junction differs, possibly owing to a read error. The CDR3 is CASSPFPPYTGLQSEQFF. CDR3 nucleotides: TGTGCTAGCAGCCCCTTTCCTCCATATACTGGACTTCAGTCTGAGCAGTTCTTC. The chain employs TRBV7-7 and TRBJ2-1, with D perhaps TRBD2 (5 bases). CDR3 size: 18 residues. CDR1 SSHAT and CDR2 FNYEAQ come from the germline V gene (reference sequence).

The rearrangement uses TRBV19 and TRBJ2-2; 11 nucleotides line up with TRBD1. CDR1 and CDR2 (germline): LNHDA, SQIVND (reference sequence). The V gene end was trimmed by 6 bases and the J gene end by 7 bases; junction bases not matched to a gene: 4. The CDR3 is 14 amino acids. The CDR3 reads CASRDRGHVGELFF. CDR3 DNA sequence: TGTGCCAGTAGGGACAGGGGGCATGTCGGGGAGCTGTTTTTT. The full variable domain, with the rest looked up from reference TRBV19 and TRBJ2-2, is DGGITQSPKYLFRKEGQNVTLSCEQNLNHDAMYWYRQDPGQGLRLIYYSQIVNDFQKGDIAEGYSVSREKKESFPLTVTSAQKNPTAFYLCASRDRGHVGELFFGEGSRLTVL.

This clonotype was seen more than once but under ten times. CDR3: CASSLTGPHQPQHF. The CDR3 DNA reads TGTGCCAGCAGCCTGACAGGGCCTCATCAGCCCCAGCATTTT. J is TRBJ1-5 and V is TRBV27, with TRBD1 identical over 7 bases. Per germline, CDR1 MNHEY and CDR2 SMNVEV (reference sequence). CDR3 size: 14 residues. V dropped 6 bases and J dropped 5; count of bases not matched to a gene: 7.

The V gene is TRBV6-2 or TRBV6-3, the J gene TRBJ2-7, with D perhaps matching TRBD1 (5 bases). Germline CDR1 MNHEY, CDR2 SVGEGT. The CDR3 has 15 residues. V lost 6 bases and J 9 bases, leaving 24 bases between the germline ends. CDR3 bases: TGTGCCAGCAGCTCTAGACAGCGAAATCTTCTCGGGCAGTACTTC. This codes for CASSSRQRNLLGQYF.

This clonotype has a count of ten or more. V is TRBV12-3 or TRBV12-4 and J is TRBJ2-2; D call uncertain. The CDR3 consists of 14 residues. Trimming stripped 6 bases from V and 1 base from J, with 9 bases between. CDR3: CASSLNRNTGELFF. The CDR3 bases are TGTGCCAGCAGCTTGAACAGGAACACCGGGGAGCTGTTTTTT.

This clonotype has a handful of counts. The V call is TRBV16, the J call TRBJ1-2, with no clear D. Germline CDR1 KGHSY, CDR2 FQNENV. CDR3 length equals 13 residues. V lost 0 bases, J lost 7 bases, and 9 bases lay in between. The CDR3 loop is CASSQSGGTGYTF. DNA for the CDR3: TGTGCCAGCAGCCAATCGGGTGGAACTGGCTACACCTTC.

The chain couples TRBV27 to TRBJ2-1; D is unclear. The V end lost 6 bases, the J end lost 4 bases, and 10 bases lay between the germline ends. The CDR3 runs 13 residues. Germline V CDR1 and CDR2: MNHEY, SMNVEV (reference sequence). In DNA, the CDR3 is TGTGCCAGCAGGTCCGTGCGATACAATGAGCAGTTCTTC. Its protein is CASRSVRYNEQFF.

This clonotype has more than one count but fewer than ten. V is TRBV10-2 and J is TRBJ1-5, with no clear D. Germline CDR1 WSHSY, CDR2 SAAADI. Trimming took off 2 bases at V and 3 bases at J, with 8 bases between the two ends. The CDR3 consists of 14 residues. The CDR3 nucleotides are TGCGCCAGCAGTGAGGGACGGGCCAATCAGCCCCAGCATTTT. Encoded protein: CASSEGRANQPQHF.

The CDR3 nucleotides are TGCAGCGTTGAGGGGACTAGCGGGAGGGTTAGCTCCTACAATGAGCAGTTCTTC. Protein: CSVEGTSGRVSSYNEQFF. The chain carries TRBV29-1 and TRBJ2-1; 16 nucleotides match TRBD2. The CDR3 length is 18 residues. Germline loops: CDR1 SQVTM, CDR2 ANQGSEA. Trimming took 3 bases from V and 0 from J; bases not matched to a gene: 5.

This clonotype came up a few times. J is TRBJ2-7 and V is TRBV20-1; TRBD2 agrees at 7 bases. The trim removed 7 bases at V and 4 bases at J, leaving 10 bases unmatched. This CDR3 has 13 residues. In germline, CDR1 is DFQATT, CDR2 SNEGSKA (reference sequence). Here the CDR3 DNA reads TGCAGTGGCAAGGTGCTAGCGGAATACGAGCAGTACTTC. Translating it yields CSGKVLAEYEQYF.

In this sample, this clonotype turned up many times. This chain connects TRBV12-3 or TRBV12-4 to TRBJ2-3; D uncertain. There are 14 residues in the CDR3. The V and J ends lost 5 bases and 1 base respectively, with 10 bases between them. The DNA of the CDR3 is TGTGCCAGCAGTCCTCATTTGCGCACAGATACGCAGTATTTT. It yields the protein CASSPHLRTDTQYF.

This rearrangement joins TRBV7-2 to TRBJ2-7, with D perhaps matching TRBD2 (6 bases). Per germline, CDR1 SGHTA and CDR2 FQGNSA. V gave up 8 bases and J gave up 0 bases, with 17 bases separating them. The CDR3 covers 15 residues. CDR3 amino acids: CASRPMGGGSYEQYF. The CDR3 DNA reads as TGTGCCAGCCGCCCCATGGGAGGCGGCTCCTACGAGCAGTACTTC.

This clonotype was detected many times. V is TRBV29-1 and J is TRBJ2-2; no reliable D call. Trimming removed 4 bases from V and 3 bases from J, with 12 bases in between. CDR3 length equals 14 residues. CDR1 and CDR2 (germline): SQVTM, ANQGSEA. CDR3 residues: CSVGTPGHTGELFF. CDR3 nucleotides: TGCAGCGTTGGGACCCCCGGTCACACCGGGGAGCTGTTTTTT.

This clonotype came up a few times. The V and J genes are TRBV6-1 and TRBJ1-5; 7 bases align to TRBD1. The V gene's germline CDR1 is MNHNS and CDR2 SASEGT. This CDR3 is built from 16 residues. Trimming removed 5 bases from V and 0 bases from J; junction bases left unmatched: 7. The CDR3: CASSTTGIGSNQPQHF. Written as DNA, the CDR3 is TGTGCCAGCAGTACGACAGGGATCGGTAGCAATCAGCCCCAGCATTTT.

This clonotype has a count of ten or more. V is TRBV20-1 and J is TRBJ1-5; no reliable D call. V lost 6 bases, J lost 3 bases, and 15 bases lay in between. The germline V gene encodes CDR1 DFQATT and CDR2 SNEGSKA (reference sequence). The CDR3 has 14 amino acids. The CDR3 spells CSADPPAPNQPQHF. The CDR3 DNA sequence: TGCAGTGCCGACCCACCAGCACCCAATCAGCCCCAGCATTTT.

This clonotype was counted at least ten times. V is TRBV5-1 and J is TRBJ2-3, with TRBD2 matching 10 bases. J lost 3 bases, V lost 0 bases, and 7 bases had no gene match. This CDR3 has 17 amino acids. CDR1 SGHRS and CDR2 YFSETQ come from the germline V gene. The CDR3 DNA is TGCGCCAGCAGCTTGGGGAGTTCTAGCGGGGGAACAGATACGCAGTATTTT. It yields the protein CASSLGSSSGGTDTQYF. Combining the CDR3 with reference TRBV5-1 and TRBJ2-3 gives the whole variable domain KAGVTQTPRYLIKTRGQQVTLSCSPISGHRSVSWYQQTPGQGLQFLFEYFSETQRNKGNFPGRFSGRQFSNSRSEMNVSTLELGDSALYLCASSLGSSSGGTDTQYFGPGTRLTVL.

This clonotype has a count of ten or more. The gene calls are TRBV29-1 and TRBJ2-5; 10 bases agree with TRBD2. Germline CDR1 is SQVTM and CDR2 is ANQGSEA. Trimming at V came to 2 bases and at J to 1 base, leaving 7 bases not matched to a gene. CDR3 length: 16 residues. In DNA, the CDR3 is TGCAGCGTTGAAAGTCTAGCGGGAGTCCCCCAAGAGACCCAGTACTTC. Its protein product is CSVESLAGVPQETQYF.

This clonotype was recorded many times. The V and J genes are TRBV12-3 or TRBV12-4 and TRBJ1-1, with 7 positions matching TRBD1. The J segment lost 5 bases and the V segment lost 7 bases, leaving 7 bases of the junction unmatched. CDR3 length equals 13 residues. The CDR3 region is CASIEQGNTEAFF. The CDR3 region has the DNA TGTGCCAGCATAGAACAGGGGAATACTGAAGCTTTCTTT.

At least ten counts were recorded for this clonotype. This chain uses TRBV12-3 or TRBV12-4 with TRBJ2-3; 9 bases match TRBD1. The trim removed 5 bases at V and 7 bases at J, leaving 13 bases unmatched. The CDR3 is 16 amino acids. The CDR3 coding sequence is TGTGCCAGCAGTCCGCCGGGACAGGGTAATCGAAATACGCAGTATTTT. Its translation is CASSPPGQGNRNTQYF.

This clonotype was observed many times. CDR3 residues: CSAREGGTYNEQFF. The CDR3 DNA reads TGCAGTGCTAGAGAAGGTGGAACCTACAATGAGCAGTTCTTC. The V and J genes are TRBV20-1 and TRBJ2-1, with D uncertain. Germline V gene sequence: CDR1 DFQATT, CDR2 SNEGSKA (reference sequence). The CDR3 has 14 amino acids. V was trimmed by 0 bases and J by 2 bases, leaving 8 bases between them.

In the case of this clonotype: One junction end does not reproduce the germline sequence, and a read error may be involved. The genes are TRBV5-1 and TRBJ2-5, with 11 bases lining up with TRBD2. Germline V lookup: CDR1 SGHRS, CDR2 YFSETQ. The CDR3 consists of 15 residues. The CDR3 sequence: CVSSMTSGVRETQYF. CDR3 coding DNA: TGCGTCAGCAGCATGACTAGCGGGGTACGAGAGACCCAGTACTTC.